This T cell receptor (beta chain) came from a study of technical replicates of blood from a handful of donors. Germline loops: CDR1 SGHVS, CDR2 FQNEAQ. V gave up 5 bases and J gave up 8 bases; unmatched junction bases: 13. The CDR3 extends over 16 amino acids. Using immunoSEQ multiplex PCR, the repertoire was profiled, and TCRdb retains in-frame clones only, with some absent. The sample contains about 84,000 clones, 93% of which appear only once. The TCR originated in a human donor in good health. The chain recombines TRBV7-8 with TRBJ1-4, with 8 bases matching TRBD1. Specimen: T cells isolated from PBMCs. For the CDR3, the DNA is TGTGCCAGCAGCGGGCGACTAGACAGGGGTCGAGAAAAACTGTTTTTT. Translation gives CASSGRLDRGREKLFF.